This passage covers 28 T cell receptor beta chains from one sample sequenced in a study of shared clonotypes between healthy human individuals. This table comes from immunoSEQ multiplex PCR, and its TCRdb copy is limited to in-frame clones, with some not included. Of approximately 640,000 clones in the sample, about 90% were seen once. Sequencing used memory CD8+ T cells from PBMCs. Subset described: CD45RO+ cells pooled with CCR7-negative TemRA cells. These receptors were collected from a man in his late teens or twenties in good health. Some clones in this sample may be carry-over from other donors' samples.

J is TRBJ2-5 and V is TRBV9; 9 nucleotides agree with TRBD1. The V gene end was trimmed by 3 bases and the J gene end by 3 bases; junction bases not matched to a gene: 6. Per the germline V gene, CDR1 is SGDLS and CDR2 is YYNGEE. The CDR3 has 15 residues. DNA of the CDR3: TGTGCCAGCAGCGCACCGGGACAGGGAAAAGAGACCCAGTACTTC. Protein sequence: CASSAPGQGKETQYF.

CDR3 bases: TGTGCCAGCAGCTTAGATCAACGGGAGCAGTTCTTC. It yields the protein CASSLDQREQFF. The chain carries TRBV7-3 and TRBJ2-1; D gene unclear. CDR3 length: 12 amino acids. Germline V gives CDR1 SGHTA, CDR2 FQGTGA. The V end was cut by 2 bases, the J end by 10 bases, with 9 bases between.

This clone is a singleton in its sample. The genes are TRBV4-1 and TRBJ2-1; D not resolved. CDR1 and CDR2 (germline): MGHRA, YSYEKL. The CDR3 totals 15 residues. V lost 3 bases, J lost 0 bases, and 9 bases lay in between. The CDR3 coding sequence is TGCGCCAGCAGCCAGACGTCGGCCTCCTACAATGAGCAGTTCTTC. Translation: CASSQTSASYNEQFF.

The chain uses TRBV25-1 and TRBJ1-2; D is ambiguous. Deletions cut 1 base from V and 2 bases from J, with 8 bases between. CDR1 is MGHDK, CDR2 SYGVNS, per germline. CDR3 size: 14 residues. CDR3 region: CASSESWQNYGYTF. The CDR3 DNA is TGTGCCAGCAGTGAATCTTGGCAGAACTATGGCTACACCTTC.

This clone was picked up a small number of times. The chain recombines TRBV9 with TRBJ2-2, with 12 bases identical to TRBD2. Germline lookup yields CDR1 SGDLS and CDR2 YYNGEE. This CDR3 contains 16 residues. V dropped 5 bases and J dropped 6; count of bases not matched to a gene: 8. CDR3 nucleotide sequence: TGTGCCAGCAGTGACGGACTAGCGGGAAATCCCGGGGAGCTGTTTTTT. Protein sequence: CASSDGLAGNPGELFF.

The genes are TRBV7-9 and TRBJ1-1; D remains unclear. CDR1 SEHNR and CDR2 FQNEAQ come from the germline V gene (reference sequence). The CDR3 is made up of 15 amino acids. Trimming removed 5 bases from V and 2 bases from J, with 15 bases in between. In DNA form, the CDR3 reads TGTGCCAGCAGCCTATTGGAGGGAGCCAACACTGAAGCTTTCTTT. Protein: CASSLLEGANTEAFF.

On this clone: At one end, the junction sequence differs from germline, possibly due to a read error. Different DNA sequences within this sample yield the same CDR3. The J gene is TRBJ2-7, the V gene TRBV27; D is perhaps TRBD1 (7 bases). Germline loops: CDR1 MNHEY, CDR2 SMNVEV (reference sequence). This CDR3 contains 14 residues. The CDR3 loop is CASSPQGGSYEQYF. The CDR3 DNA sequence: TGTGCCAGCAGTCCCCAGGGGGGCTCCTACGAGCAGTACTTT.

This sequence joins TRBV5-1 and TRBJ2-7, with D possibly matching TRBD1 (6 bases). The CDR3 totals 16 residues. V lost 0 bases and J 0 bases, leaving 13 bases between the germline ends. The germline V gene has CDR1 SGHRS and CDR2 YFSETQ. CDR3 protein: CASSLGTVKSSYEQYF. Written as DNA, the CDR3 is TGCGCCAGCAGCTTGGGGACAGTGAAAAGCTCCTACGAGCAGTACTTC.

J is TRBJ1-1 and V is TRBV7-6, with D unresolved. There are 13 residues in the CDR3. Germline CDR1 reads SGHVS; CDR2 reads FNYEAQ. Trimming removed 0 bases from V and 7 bases from J, with 9 bases in between. The CDR3 DNA reads TGTGCCAGCAGCTTAGCGCGGTCGGGTGAAGCTTTCTTT. Translating gives CASSLARSGEAFF.

This chain connects TRBV27 to TRBJ1-4; D is undetermined. V lost 0 bases to trimming and J lost 2 bases, with 7 bases between them. Germline values: CDR1 MNHEY, CDR2 SMNVEV (reference sequence). The length of the CDR3 is 15 residues. The CDR3 loop reads CASSLSVGTNEKLFF. Written as DNA, the CDR3 is TGTGCCAGCAGTTTATCGGTGGGGACTAATGAAAAACTGTTTTTT.

The chain joins TRBV7-8 to TRBJ2-3, with a tentative D call TRBD1 (6 bases). Trimming stripped 1 base from V and 2 bases from J, with 22 bases between. The CDR3 covers 19 residues. Germline values: CDR1 SGHVS, CDR2 FQNEAQ. The CDR3 sequence: CASSLGGRGLLPHTDTQYF. CDR3 DNA sequence: TGTGCCAGCAGCTTAGGAGGCAGGGGTCTACTCCCCCACACAGATACGCAGTATTTT.

The chain combines TRBV19 with TRBJ2-2; TRBD1 is a possible D gene (5 bases). The CDR3 covers 13 residues. V lost 8 bases and J lost 0, with 7 bases in between. Germline V gene lookup returns CDR1 LNHDA and CDR2 SQIVND (reference sequence). The CDR3 DNA reads TGTGCCAGTGAGGACACGAACACCGGGGAGCTGTTTTTT. It encodes CASEDTNTGELFF.

The rearrangement uses TRBV18 and TRBJ2-3; 10 bases agree with TRBD2. Germline V lookup: CDR1 KGHSH, CDR2 LQKENI. The V and J ends lost 3 bases and 5 bases, in that order; junction bases with no gene match: 14. This CDR3 region has 18 residues. The CDR3: CASSPQTPLAGDGDTQYF. For the CDR3, the DNA is TGTGCCAGCTCACCTCAGACCCCTCTAGCGGGAGATGGAGATACGCAGTATTTT.

The V call is TRBV5-4, the J call TRBJ2-3; 8 nucleotides align to TRBD2. CDR1 and CDR2 from the germline V gene are SGHNT and YYREEE (reference sequence). V lost 0 bases, J lost 4 bases, and 7 bases stayed unmatched. This CDR3 is built from 16 residues. This chain's CDR3 is CASSLEVAGTADTQYF. The CDR3 coding sequence is TGTGCCAGCAGCTTGGAGGTAGCGGGAACGGCAGATACGCAGTATTTT. Combining the CDR3 with reference TRBV5-4 and TRBJ2-3 gives the whole variable domain ETGVTQSPTHLIKTRGQQVTLRCSSQSGHNTVSWYQQALGQGPQFIFQYYREEENGRGNFPPRFSGLQFPNYSSELNVNALELDDSALYLCASSLEVAGTADTQYFGPGTRLTVL.

The chain joins TRBV9 to TRBJ2-7; 7 bases agree with TRBD1. This CDR3 region has 16 residues. V dropped 0 bases and J dropped 2; count of bases not matched to a gene: 8. The germline V gene encodes CDR1 SGDLS and CDR2 YYNGEE. The CDR3 coding sequence is TGTGCCAGCAGCGTAGGGGGCCAGACAGGGCCCTACGAGCAGTACTTC. This encodes CASSVGGQTGPYEQYF.

The chain employs TRBV28 and TRBJ2-1; D remains ambiguous. The CDR3 consists of 17 residues. Per the germline V gene, CDR1 is MDHEN and CDR2 is SYDVKM. Trimming cost V 6 bases and J 0 bases, with 18 bases left between them. The CDR3 sequence: CASSSVIWRISYNEQFF. CDR3 in DNA: TGTGCCAGCAGCTCCGTAATTTGGAGAATCTCCTACAATGAGCAGTTCTTC.

This sequence joins TRBV10-1 and TRBJ2-3; D is possibly TRBD1 (5 bases). The CDR3 is 14 residues long. V was pared by 2 bases and J by 0 bases, with 6 bases between. In germline, CDR1 is WNHNN, CDR2 SYGVQD (reference sequence). The CDR3 loop reads CASSEHRSTDTQYF. The DNA of the CDR3 is TGCGCCAGCAGTGAGCACAGGAGCACAGATACGCAGTATTTT.

The chain joins TRBV27 to TRBJ2-7; D remains unclear. Germline V gene sequence: CDR1 MNHEY, CDR2 SMNVEV (reference sequence). V was cut by 2 bases and J by 0 bases, with 11 bases left in between. This CDR3 region has 15 residues. In nucleotides, the CDR3 is TGTGCCAGCAGTTTAACATATGGGTACTCCTACGAGCAGTACTTC. Its protein is CASSLTYGYSYEQYF.

In regard to this clone: This CDR3 is also generated by other DNA sequences in the sample. The rearrangement joins TRBV7-6 to TRBJ2-7; D uncertain. CDR1 is SGHVS, CDR2 FNYEAQ, per germline. This CDR3 has 13 amino acids. The V gene lost 0 bases and the J gene lost 0 bases, with 3 bases spanning the gap. In nucleotides, the CDR3 is TGTGCCAGCAGCTTAGCTGGCTCCTACGAGCAGTACTTC. This encodes CASSLAGSYEQYF.

This clone was observed once. V is TRBV27 and J is TRBJ1-5; D uncertain. In germline, CDR1 is MNHEY, CDR2 SMNVEV (reference sequence). Trimming removed 6 bases at V and 4 bases at J, with 16 bases between. The CDR3 has 15 amino acids. CDR3 in DNA: TGTGCCAGCAGGCCCTTTTATGGGAGTAATCAGCCCCAGCATTTT. This translates into CASRPFYGSNQPQHF.

The chain has TRBV5-1 and TRBJ1-1; D unclear. There are 14 residues in the CDR3. V dropped 1 base and J dropped 7 bases, with 14 bases sitting between them. Per the germline V gene, CDR1 is SGHRS and CDR2 is YFSETQ. The CDR3 coding sequence is TGCGCCAGCAGCTTGCGGCAGGCGGAGCGTGAAGCTTTCTTT. Translation: CASSLRQAEREAFF.

The rearrangement joins TRBV19 to TRBJ2-3, with unresolved D. Between the trimmed V and J ends, which lost 4 bases and 2 bases, there was a span of 13 bases. Germline V CDR1 and CDR2: LNHDA, SQIVND (reference sequence). CDR3 size: 15 residues. CDR3 protein: CASSSPGGNTDTQYF. DNA for the CDR3: TGTGCCAGTAGTAGTCCCGGCGGAAACACAGATACGCAGTATTTT. Full variable domain (remainder filled in from reference TRBV19 and TRBJ2-3): DGGITQSPKYLFRKEGQNVTLSCEQNLNHDAMYWYRQDPGQGLRLIYYSQIVNDFQKGDIAEGYSVSREKKESFPLTVTSAQKNPTAFYLCASSSPGGNTDTQYFGPGTRLTVL.

This clone was counted once. The CDR3 reads CASSALSLGSDTQYF. CDR3 sequence (DNA): TGTGCCAGCAGCGCCCTGAGCTTGGGGTCAGATACGCAGTATTTT. This rearrangement joins TRBV9 to TRBJ2-3; unclear D gene. The CDR3 is made up of 15 amino acids. CDR1 is SGDLS, CDR2 YYNGEE, per germline. V lost 3 bases and J lost 4, with 15 bases in between. Supplemented by reference TRBV9 and TRBJ2-3, the full variable domain reads DSGVTQTPKHLITATGQRVTLRCSPRSGDLSVYWYQQSLDQGLQFLIQYYNGEERAKGNILERFSAQQFPDLHSELNLSSLELGDSALYFCASSALSLGSDTQYFGPGTRLTVL.

This sequence joins TRBV7-8 and TRBJ1-6, with 8 bases identical to TRBD1. The trim removed 5 bases at V and 13 bases at J, leaving 10 bases unmatched. Germline assignment: CDR1 SGHVS and CDR2 FQNEAQ. The CDR3 runs 14 residues. For the CDR3, the DNA is TGTGCCAGCAGCACCGGGACAGGTCCTTTTCCCCTCCACTTT. It encodes CASSTGTGPFPLHF.

The V call is TRBV11-2, the J call TRBJ2-3, with TRBD2 matching over 12 bases. The CDR3 is 15 residues long. Germline V gives CDR1 SGHAT, CDR2 FQNNGV. Losses at the gene ends were 5 bases for V and 1 base for J; bases not matched to a gene: 1. The CDR3 region has the DNA TGTGCCAGCAGCCGACTAGCGGGAGGCACAGATACGCAGTATTTT. Translated: CASSRLAGGTDTQYF. Full variable domain (remainder filled in from reference TRBV11-2 and TRBJ2-3): EAGVAQSPRYKIIEKRQSVAFWCNPISGHATLYWYQQILGQGPKLLIQFQNNGVVDDSQLPKDRFSAERLKGVDSTLKIQPAKLEDSAVYLCASSRLAGGTDTQYFGPGTRLTVL.

The chain is built from TRBV11-3 and TRBJ2-2; D remains unclear. Trimming removed 3 bases at V and 2 bases at J, with 4 bases between. The CDR3 length is 13 residues. Germline CDR1 SGHNT, CDR2 YENEEA. The CDR3 sequence: CASSFTNTGELFF. The CDR3 DNA reads TGTGCCAGCAGCTTTACTAACACCGGGGAGCTGTTTTTT.

The CDR3 DNA follows: TGTGCCAGCAGTTTACAGGCTGGAAACACCATATATTTT. It encodes CASSLQAGNTIYF. The genes are TRBV27 and TRBJ1-3; D is undetermined. V dropped 2 bases and J dropped 2 bases, with 4 bases sitting between them. This CDR3 has 13 amino acids. Germline V gives CDR1 MNHEY, CDR2 SMNVEV (reference sequence).

With regard to this clone: The same CDR3 can be traced to other DNA sequences in this sample. CDR3 DNA sequence: TGTGCCAGCAGTTTATGGGGCAGCAATCAGCCCCAGCATTTT. This codes for CASSLWGSNQPQHF. The rearrangement links TRBV27 to TRBJ1-5; maybe TRBD1 (5 bases). V was shortened by 1 base and J by 1 base, with 5 bases between the two germline ends. The CDR3 sequence is 14 residues long. Germline V lookup: CDR1 MNHEY, CDR2 SMNVEV (reference sequence).